These 23 T cell receptor beta chains originate from one sample sequenced in a study of early T cells in non-severe SARS-CoV-2 infection. MiXCR was run by TCRdb on the 5' RACE reads, yielding one entry per CDR3 protein. The sample has roughly 34,000 distinct CDR3 sequences, 3.5% to 5% seen once. Sequences were obtained from whole blood. Receptors were obtained from an adult who was a healthcare worker with PCR-confirmed SARS-CoV-2 infection or an uninfected control (not recorded which).

The chain uses TRBV20-1 and TRBJ1-1; 9 positions match TRBD1. The CDR3 is 14 residues long. V shed 1 base and J 10 bases; nucleotides not matched to a gene: 10. Germline assignment: CDR1 DFQATT and CDR2 SNEGSKA (reference sequence). CDR3 sequence: CSARGTGTGPAAFF. CDR3 DNA sequence: TGCAGTGCTAGAGGAACCGGGACAGGGCCTGCAGCTTTCTTT.

This clonotype was counted at least ten times. J is TRBJ2-3 and V is TRBV7-3, with a possible D match to TRBD2 (5 bases). CDR3 length equals 13 residues. Germline CDR1 SGHTA, CDR2 FQGTGA. Deletions cut 2 bases from V and 5 bases from J, with 8 bases between. CDR3 coding DNA: TGTGCCAGCAGCTTACGGGAAGGAGATACGCAGTATTTT. Encoded protein: CASSLREGDTQYF. The whole variable domain, remainder taken from reference TRBV7-3 and TRBJ2-3, is GAGVSQTPSNKVTEKGKYVELRCDPISGHTALYWYRQSLGQGPEFLIYFQGTGAADDSGLPNDRFFAVRPEGSVSTLKIQRTERGDSAVYLCASSLREGDTQYFGPGTRLTVL.

This clonotype occurred many times. The chain recombines TRBV7-3 with TRBJ1-4; D is possibly TRBD1 (5 bases). V lost 3 bases and J lost 3, with 8 bases in between. Germline V gives CDR1 SGHTA, CDR2 FQGTGA. The CDR3 runs 14 residues. CDR3 nucleotides: TGTGCCAGCAGCTTGGGGGGACCTAATGAAAAACTGTTTTTT. It is translated as CASSLGGPNEKLFF.

This clonotype was seen repeatedly, ten times or more. The rearrangement links TRBV11-3 to TRBJ1-1; tentative D call: TRBD1 (5 bases). The CDR3 extends over 14 amino acids. The V end was cut by 1 base, the J end by 5 bases, with 11 bases between. Germline V gives CDR1 SGHNT, CDR2 YENEEA. This CDR3 is CASSLGGIGTEAFF. As DNA, the CDR3 is TGTGCCAGCAGCTTAGGGGGGATTGGAACTGAAGCTTTCTTT.

V is TRBV20-1 and J is TRBJ2-1; D remains ambiguous. The V gene's germline CDR1 is DFQATT and CDR2 SNEGSKA (reference sequence). The germline V and J ends were trimmed by 3 bases and 0 bases, with 12 bases remaining between them. The CDR3 contains 15 residues. CDR3 bases: TGCAGTGCTAGGAGCTTTCCCAGCTCCTACAATGAGCAGTTCTTC. Amino acid sequence: CSARSFPSSYNEQFF.

This clonotype was detected many times. This chain joins TRBV29-1 and TRBJ1-1, with D unresolved. CDR1 and CDR2 (germline): SQVTM, ANQGSEA. This CDR3 has 12 residues. V was trimmed by 7 bases and J by 2 bases, leaving 11 bases between them. Written as DNA, the CDR3 is TGCAGCGCGGATCGGGTAAACACTGAAGCTTTCTTT. Residues: CSADRVNTEAFF.

This clonotype was recorded many times. This chain connects TRBV6-1 to TRBJ2-3; no definite D call. V lost 8 bases and J 0 bases, leaving 18 bases between the germline ends. The V gene's germline CDR1 is MNHNS and CDR2 SASEGT. The CDR3 is made up of 16 amino acids. The CDR3 loop is CASAYWMQSSTDTQYF. Here the CDR3 DNA reads TGTGCCAGCGCCTATTGGATGCAATCTAGCACAGATACGCAGTATTTT.

This clonotype is medium-sized (0.01 to 0.1%) by share. The rearrangement links TRBV6-1 to TRBJ2-7; D remains ambiguous. CDR1 is MNHNS, CDR2 SASEGT, per germline. With 5 bases removed from V and 0 bases from J, the gap between germline ends came to 8 bases. The CDR3 runs 13 residues. CDR3 loop: CASSSSYSYEQYF. CDR3 in DNA: TGTGCCAGCAGTAGCTCGTACTCCTACGAGCAGTACTTC.

This clonotype was detected ten times or more. The CDR3 region has the DNA TGTGCCAGCAGTTTAGCCCCATATCGGACAGGGATGAACACCGGGGAGCTGTTTTTT. Translating gives CASSLAPYRTGMNTGELFF. The V gene is TRBV12-3 or TRBV12-4, the J gene TRBJ2-2, with TRBD1 matching over 8 bases. Trimming cost V 0 bases and J 1 base; bases outside gene matches: 10. The CDR3 extends over 19 amino acids.

This rearrangement joins TRBV2 to TRBJ1-6; D is possibly TRBD1 (5 bases). The CDR3 covers 14 residues. Trimming removed 8 bases from V and 5 bases from J, with 13 bases in between. CDR1 and CDR2 from the germline V gene are SNHLY and FYNNEI. This CDR3 reads CASGMGGNNSPLHF. The DNA of the CDR3 is TGTGCCAGCGGAATGGGGGGGAATAATTCACCCCTCCACTTT. The full variable domain, completed using reference TRBV2 and TRBJ1-6, is EPEVTQTPSHQVTQMGQEVILRCVPISNHLYFYWYRQILGQKVEFLVSFYNNEISEKSEIFDDQFSVERPDGSNFTLKIRSTKLEDSAMYFCASGMGGNNSPLHFGNGTRLTVT.

Ten or more counts support this clonotype. Here the CDR3 DNA reads TGTGCCAGCAGCCGGGACTTAAGGGCGGATACGCAGTATTTT. It specifies CASSRDLRADTQYF. This sequence joins TRBV7-2 and TRBJ2-3; tentative D call: TRBD2 (6 bases). The CDR3 has 14 amino acids. Germline CDR1 SGHTA, CDR2 FQGNSA. Trimming took off 5 bases at V and 6 bases at J, with 15 bases between the two ends.

This clonotype occurred many times. The chain couples TRBV18 to TRBJ2-1; maybe TRBD2 (6 bases). V gave up 2 bases and J gave up 2 bases, with 16 bases separating them. The CDR3 extends over 17 amino acids. The germline V gene has CDR1 KGHSH and CDR2 LQKENI. The DNA of the CDR3 is TGTGCCAGCTCACCATCGGGACTCTCAAATCCCTACAATGAGCAGTTCTTC. Translation: CASSPSGLSNPYNEQFF. Looking up the rest from reference TRBV18 and TRBJ2-1 gives the full variable domain: NAGVMQNPRHLVRRRGQEARLRCSPMKGHSHVYWYRQLPEEGLKFMVYLQKENIIDESGMPKERFSAEFPKEGPSILRIQQVVRGDSAAYFCASSPSGLSNPYNEQFFGPGTRLTVL.

This clonotype came up many times. For the CDR3, the DNA is TGTGCCAGCTCACCCCTACCGAGAGATACGCAGTATTTT. Protein product: CASSPLPRDTQYF. This chain links TRBV18 with TRBJ2-3; D gene ambiguous. Looked up from germline, CDR1 is KGHSH and CDR2 is LQKENI. CDR3 length equals 13 residues. Trimming removed 3 bases at V and 5 bases at J, with 9 bases between.

This clonotype was observed many times. CDR3 protein: CASDAGLVYNEQFF. The CDR3, as DNA: TGTGCCAGTGATGCGGGTCTGGTCTACAATGAGCAGTTCTTC. The chain links TRBV19 to TRBJ2-1; possible D gene TRBD2, 5 bases. Trimming took 8 bases from V and 3 from J, leaving 14 bases between them. The germline CDR1 and CDR2 sequences are LNHDA and SQIVND (reference sequence). The CDR3 covers 14 residues.

Ten or more counts support this clonotype. This rearrangement joins TRBV20-1 to TRBJ1-1; D uncertain. This CDR3 has 11 amino acids. The V gene's germline CDR1 is DFQATT and CDR2 SNEGSKA (reference sequence). Trimming pared 0 bases from V and 10 bases from J, leaving 9 bases between. The CDR3 region has the DNA TGCAGTGCTAGAGAAGCGGCAGGAGCTTTCTTT. It yields the protein CSAREAAGAFF.

In its sample, this clonotype is large. CDR3 region: CASGTGRVEAFF. CDR3 coding DNA: TGTGCCAGCGGAACAGGGAGAGTTGAAGCTTTCTTT. V and J are TRBV25-1 and TRBJ1-1; tentative D call: TRBD1 (6 bases). Trimming cost V 8 bases and J 7 bases, with 14 bases left between them. CDR3 length: 12 amino acids. CDR1 is MGHDK, CDR2 SYGVNS, per germline.

The sample holds many counts of this clonotype. The V gene is TRBV7-9, the J gene TRBJ2-7, with D perhaps being TRBD1 or TRBD2 (5 bases each). The germline gives CDR1 SEHNR, CDR2 FQNEAQ (reference sequence). There are 13 residues in the CDR3. V lost 1 base and J lost 5, with 9 bases in between. The CDR3 nucleotides read TGTGCCAGCAGCTTAGGAGGGGTGGACGAGCAGTACTTC. Translating gives CASSLGGVDEQYF.

This clonotype was detected many times. V and J are TRBV11-2 and TRBJ2-1; 7 bases align to TRBD1. The V and J ends lost 5 bases and 8 bases, in that order; junction bases with no gene match: 12. The V gene's germline CDR1 is SGHAT and CDR2 FQNNGV. The CDR3 is 15 residues long. CDR3 region: CASSNGQVPDHEQFF. The CDR3 DNA is TGTGCCAGCAGCAACGGACAGGTTCCCGATCATGAGCAGTTCTTC.

This clonotype appeared once. The CDR3 DNA reads TGCAGTGCTAGTCCTAGCGGGCACAATGAGCAGTTCTTC. Translating it yields CSASPSGHNEQFF. This chain joins TRBV20-1 and TRBJ2-1, with TRBD2 matching 8 bases. V gave up 3 bases and J gave up 5 bases; unmatched junction bases: 3. Germline V gene lookup returns CDR1 DFQATT and CDR2 SNEGSKA (reference sequence). The CDR3 runs 13 residues.

The J gene is TRBJ2-7, the V gene TRBV25-1; TRBD1 agrees at 9 bases. Germline-derived CDR1 and CDR2 are MGHDK and SYGVNS. The J segment lost 3 bases and the V segment lost 3 bases, leaving 6 bases of the junction unmatched. The length of the CDR3 is 15 residues. The CDR3: CASSDADRGRYEQYF. CDR3 DNA sequence: TGTGCCAGCAGTGATGCGGACAGGGGTCGCTACGAGCAGTACTTC.

This clonotype was recorded many times. V and J are TRBV4-1 and TRBJ2-7, with a tentative D call TRBD2 (6 bases). The V end lost 4 bases, the J end lost 4 bases, and 20 bases lay between the germline ends. Germline V gene data show CDR1 as MGHRA and CDR2 as YSYEKL. The CDR3 consists of 16 residues. The CDR3 region is CASSPIPGPGGYEQYF. The CDR3 DNA reads TGCGCCAGCAGCCCTATCCCGGGTCCCGGAGGGTACGAGCAGTACTTC.

This clonotype was detected many times. The chain recombines TRBV5-1 with TRBJ2-5, with 8 bases matching TRBD1. The length of the CDR3 is 14 residues. In germline, CDR1 is SGHRS, CDR2 YFSETQ. Trimming took 2 bases from V and 5 from J; bases not matched to a gene: 5. CDR3 amino acids: CASSFGQGPETQYF. DNA of the CDR3: TGCGCCAGCAGCTTCGGACAGGGCCCGGAGACCCAGTACTTC.

This clonotype was found many times. The CDR3 here is CASRPGQTSNQPQHF. The CDR3 region has the DNA TGTGCCAGTAGGCCCGGACAGACTAGCAATCAGCCCCAGCATTTT. The V and J genes are TRBV6-6 and TRBJ1-5, with D maybe TRBD1 (6 bases). The V gene lost 9 bases and the J gene lost 0 bases, with 15 bases spanning the gap. The CDR3 runs 15 residues. Per germline, CDR1 MNHNY and CDR2 SVGAGI (reference sequence).